This passage covers 3 T cell receptor beta chains from one sample sequenced in a study of OX40 agonist ivuxolimab in advanced cancers. Clones were read by immunoSEQ multiplex PCR, and TCRdb kept only the in-frame ones, dropping some. The table shows about 77,000 clones, with 85% to 90% occurring only once. Here the sequenced sample was CD4+ or CD8+ T cells sorted from blood, taken in a trial of the OX40 agonist ivuxolimab. The receptors originated from an adult with an advanced solid tumor such as melanoma, head and neck, liver or kidney cancer.

This clone was observed a single time. This rearrangement joins TRBV30 to TRBJ2-7; 10 bases fit TRBD1. Germline V lookup: CDR1 GTSNPN, CDR2 SVGIG (reference sequence). V lost 1 base and J lost 6; bases outside the gene matches: 0. The CDR3 has 12 residues. The CDR3 region has the DNA TGTGCCTGGAGTGGGGACAGGGGCGAGCAGTACTTC. It yields the protein CAWSGDRGEQYF.

The genes are TRBV29-1 and TRBJ1-1, with D uncertain. There are 12 residues in the CDR3. Germline CDR1 and CDR2: SQVTM and ANQGSEA. The V end was cut by 7 bases, the J end by 2 bases, with 11 bases between. CDR3 protein: CSAIQLNTEAFF. CDR3 sequence (DNA): TGCAGCGCGATACAGCTTAACACTGAAGCTTTCTTT.

This chain uses TRBV7-2 with TRBJ2-2; weak D call: TRBD2 (5 bases). The germline V gene encodes CDR1 SGHTA and CDR2 FQGNSA. CDR3 length: 14 amino acids. V was cut by 3 bases and J by 4 bases, with 9 bases left in between. The CDR3 spells CASSLRVGTGELFF. The DNA for the CDR3 is TGTGCCAGCAGCTTGAGGGTTGGCACCGGGGAGCTGTTTTTT.